The 30 T cell receptor beta chains presented below share a single source sample, sequenced in a study of control samples from healthy donors and cancer patients. Sequencing was performed with immunoSEQ multiplex PCR; in TCRdb, only in-frame clones are kept and a portion is missing. The sample lists fewer than 100,000 clones, roughly four fifths seen once, with about 9.8% in the top ten. Sequenced sample: blood. The source of these receptors is a woman aged 55-69 years in good health.

This rearrangement joins TRBV21-1 to TRBJ2-2. TRBV21-1 represents a pseudogene. The CDR3 extends over 16 amino acids. CDR3 in DNA: TGTGCCAGCAGCGGACCGGGGGCCCCGAACACCGGGGAGCTGTTTTTT. Translation gives CASSGPGAPNTGELFF.

The chain has TRBV7-2 and TRBJ2-7, with 11 bases identical to TRBD2. The V gene's germline CDR1 is SGHTA and CDR2 FQGNSA. This CDR3 comprises 18 residues. With 0 bases clipped from V and 6 bases from J, the junction kept 13 bases outside the gene matches. CDR3 bases: TGTGCCAGCAGCTTAGCGCTGCTACTAGCGGGAGCATCGGGCGAGCAGTACTTC. It specifies CASSLALLLAGASGEQYF.

The CDR3 DNA sequence: TGTGCCAGCACCAGGGGAGGGGGCTTGGAGACCCAGTACTTC. This gives the protein CASTRGGGLETQYF. The chain employs TRBV28 and TRBJ2-5; perhaps D is TRBD1 or TRBD2 (7 bases each). The CDR3 has 14 residues. V gave up 7 bases and J gave up 5 bases, with 17 bases separating them. Per germline, CDR1 MDHEN and CDR2 SYDVKM.

The chain joins TRBV21-1 to TRBJ2-2. TRBV21-1 is a pseudogene segment. This CDR3 spans 12 amino acids. The CDR3 DNA sequence: TGTGCCAGCAGACAGGGAGGTGGGGAGCTGTTTTTT. Its translation: CASRQGGGELFF.

This clone has only one observation. The chain uses TRBV27 and TRBJ2-1; TRBD2 might be the D (5 bases). CDR3 size: 13 residues. V lost 5 bases and J lost 3, with 8 bases in between. Germline V lookup: CDR1 MNHEY, CDR2 SMNVEV (reference sequence). For the CDR3, the DNA is TGTGCCAGCAGTCTTGCGGGCTACAATGAGCAGTTCTTC. Protein sequence: CASSLAGYNEQFF.

In DNA, the CDR3 is TGCGCCAGCAGCCAAGATCGGGGTTCCTATGGCTACACCTTC. Translated: CASSQDRGSYGYTF. The chain is built from TRBV4-3 and TRBJ1-2; unclear D gene. There are 14 residues in the CDR3. Trimming removed 0 bases at V and 4 bases at J, with 9 bases between. Germline V gene data show CDR1 as LGHNA and CDR2 as YSLEER.

The CDR3 DNA reads TGTGCCAGCAGCGTACAATTGAGCACAGATACGCAGTATTTT. Residues: CASSVQLSTDTQYF. The chain joins TRBV9 to TRBJ2-3, with D uncertain. Trimming took 1 base from V and 0 from J, leaving 6 bases between them. The CDR3 covers 14 residues. Germline CDR1 is SGDLS and CDR2 is YYNGEE.

The chain recombines TRBV5-6 with TRBJ2-7, with 10 bases identical to TRBD1. Germline V lookup: CDR1 SGHDT, CDR2 YYEEEE. The CDR3 loop spans 14 amino acids. The V and J ends lost 3 bases and 7 bases, in that order; junction bases with no gene match: 7. The CDR3 DNA is TGTGCCAGCAGCTCGACAGGGGGCCGTGAAGAGCAGTACTTC. It yields the protein CASSSTGGREEQYF. The full variable domain, its missing parts supplied by reference TRBV5-6 and TRBJ2-7, is DAGVTQSPTHLIKTRGQQVTLRCSPKSGHDTVSWYQQALGQGPQFIFQYYEEEERQRGNFPDRFSGHQFPNYSSELNVNALLLGDSALYLCASSSTGGREEQYFGPGTRLTVT.

The rearrangement uses TRBV4-1 and TRBJ1-5, with no clear D. Between the trimmed V and J ends, which lost 0 bases and 5 bases, there was a span of 14 bases. CDR1 and CDR2 from the germline V gene are MGHRA and YSYEKL. The CDR3 runs to 16 residues. The DNA for the CDR3 is TGCGCCAGCAGCCAAGAAGTTAGTCAGACTGATCAGCCCCAGCATTTT. This sequence encodes CASSQEVSQTDQPQHF.

This chain uses TRBV7-6 with TRBJ2-7; 13 nucleotides line up with TRBD2. The CDR3 extends over 17 amino acids. J was trimmed by 0 bases and V by 5 bases; bases with no gene match: 7. Per germline, CDR1 SGHVS and CDR2 FNYEAQ. This chain's CDR3 is CASSRRLAGGVSYEQYF. The CDR3 nucleotides are TGTGCCAGCAGCCGAAGACTAGCGGGGGGCGTCTCCTACGAGCAGTACTTC.

The chain uses TRBV14 and TRBJ1-4; D perhaps matches TRBD1 (6 bases). CDR3 length: 14 amino acids. V was cut by 4 bases and J by 6 bases, with 12 bases left in between. The germline V gene has CDR1 SGHDN and CDR2 FVKESK. The CDR3: CASSPTGRDEKLFF. CDR3 DNA: TGTGCCAGCAGCCCTACAGGGAGGGATGAAAAACTGTTTTTT.

This chain joins TRBV18 and TRBJ2-1; D is tentatively TRBD1 or TRBD2 (5 bases each). Germline loops: CDR1 KGHSH, CDR2 LQKENI. The CDR3 contains 12 residues. Trimming removed 2 bases at V and 9 bases at J, with 8 bases between. The CDR3 region has the DNA TGTGCCAGCTCACCAGGGGCGGGTGAGCAGTTCTTC. It specifies CASSPGAGEQFF.

The rearrangement joins TRBV5-1 to TRBJ2-6, with D perhaps TRBD1 or TRBD2 (7 bases each). Germline lookup yields CDR1 SGHRS and CDR2 YFSETQ. Trimming pared 3 bases from V and 8 bases from J, leaving 15 bases between. This CDR3 spans 15 amino acids. This chain's CDR3 is CASSSTGEGTNVLTF. CDR3 bases: TGCGCCAGCAGCTCCACAGGGGAGGGGACCAACGTCCTGACTTTC.

The rearrangement uses TRBV20-1 and TRBJ2-3, with D tentatively TRBD1 (6 bases). Between the trimmed V and J ends, which lost 3 bases and 4 bases, there was a span of 8 bases. Germline V gene lookup returns CDR1 DFQATT and CDR2 SNEGSKA (reference sequence). This CDR3 is built from 12 residues. The CDR3, as DNA: TGCAGTGCTAGTGAGGGGGCAGATACGCAGTATTTT. Protein: CSASEGADTQYF.

Notes on this clone: This sample also contains other DNA sequences that code for the same CDR3. The CDR3 DNA sequence: TGTGCCAGCAGCCGGGACAGGGGAGAAAAACTGTTTTTT. Protein sequence: CASSRDRGEKLFF. The rearrangement joins TRBV7-2 to TRBJ1-4, with 10 bases identical to TRBD1. After removal of 5 bases from V and 8 bases from J, the junction contained 2 bases not matched to a gene. Germline V gene sequence: CDR1 SGHTA, CDR2 FQGNSA. This CDR3 spans 13 amino acids.

This chain connects TRBV27 to TRBJ2-7, with unresolved D. Germline CDR1 reads MNHEY; CDR2 reads SMNVEV (reference sequence). There are 13 residues in the CDR3. V lost 4 bases, J lost 2 bases, and 9 bases lay in between. As DNA, the CDR3 is TGTGCCAGCAGTTCCCCTCCGACCTACGAGCAGTACTTC. It yields the protein CASSSPPTYEQYF.

The chain combines TRBV7-2 with TRBJ1-4, with 10 bases fitting TRBD1. The trim removed 4 bases at V and 8 bases at J, leaving 13 bases unmatched. The germline V gene encodes CDR1 SGHTA and CDR2 FQGNSA. The CDR3 totals 17 residues. The CDR3 reads CASSSKTATGGREKLFF. The CDR3 nucleotides are TGTGCCAGCAGCTCCAAAACGGCGACAGGGGGCAGGGAAAAACTGTTTTTT.

This chain links TRBV5-6 with TRBJ2-5; a weak D match, TRBD2 (6 bases). The V end was cut by 0 bases, the J end by 5 bases, with 11 bases between. Germline V CDR1 and CDR2: SGHDT, YYEEEE. CDR3 length: 14 amino acids. The CDR3 nucleotides are TGTGCCAGCAGCTTGGTGGGACTTAAGGAGACCCAGTACTTC. Protein product: CASSLVGLKETQYF.

This chain joins TRBV2 and TRBJ2-3, with D perhaps matching TRBD2 (6 bases). Germline V gives CDR1 SNHLY, CDR2 FYNNEI. V gave up 9 bases and J gave up 2 bases, with 15 bases separating them. This CDR3 region has 14 residues. CDR3 loop: CARTGGSLTDTQYF. The DNA for the CDR3 is TGTGCCAGGACTGGGGGGTCCCTCACAGATACGCAGTATTTT.

This clone was detected a few times. The V and J genes are TRBV5-5 and TRBJ1-3; D uncertain. The CDR3 consists of 15 residues. Germline-derived CDR1 and CDR2 are SGHKS and YYEKEE (reference sequence). The ends were cut back, 1 base at V and 0 bases at J, with 8 bases in the middle. CDR3 nucleotide sequence: TGTGCCAGCAGCTTGCGGGTTAGCTCTGGAAACACCATATATTTT. As protein: CASSLRVSSGNTIYF. The variable domain in full, completed from reference TRBV5-5 and TRBJ1-3, reads DAGVTQSPTHLIKTRGQQVTLRCSPISGHKSVSWYQQVLGQGPQFIFQYYEKEERGRGNFPDRFSARQFPNYSSELNVNALLLGDSALYLCASSLRVSSGNTIYFGEGSWLTVV.

The genes are TRBV20-1 and TRBJ2-5; D is unresolved. V lost 3 bases to trimming and J lost 4 bases, with 3 bases between them. Germline V lookup: CDR1 DFQATT, CDR2 SNEGSKA (reference sequence). The CDR3 totals 10 residues. CDR3 sequence reads: CSASGETQYF. Written as DNA, the CDR3 is TGCAGTGCTAGCGGAGAGACCCAGTACTTC.

This clone was seen a single time. V and J are TRBV5-1 and TRBJ2-3; the D is unclear. V was trimmed by 4 bases and J by 5 bases, leaving 5 bases between them. Germline V gene data show CDR1 as SGHRS and CDR2 as YFSETQ. The CDR3 is made up of 11 amino acids. The CDR3 sequence: CASSDKDTQYF. For the CDR3, the DNA is TGCGCCAGCAGCGATAAAGATACGCAGTATTTT. The full variable domain, rest sourced from reference TRBV5-1 and TRBJ2-3, is KAGVTQTPRYLIKTRGQQVTLSCSPISGHRSVSWYQQTPGQGLQFLFEYFSETQRNKGNFPGRFSGRQFSNSRSEMNVSTLELGDSALYLCASSDKDTQYFGPGTRLTVL.

The V gene is TRBV5-1, the J gene TRBJ1-2; D perhaps matches TRBD1 (5 bases). The CDR3 extends over 16 amino acids. The germline V and J ends were trimmed by 0 bases and 7 bases, with 19 bases remaining between them. CDR1 and CDR2 (germline): SGHRS, YFSETQ. The CDR3 bases are TGCGCCAGCAGCTTGGGTTCCGGGACGAGCTCGGGTGGCTACACCTTC. Translation: CASSLGSGTSSGGYTF.

The chain is built from TRBV19 and TRBJ2-3; 15 bases are shared with TRBD2. Unmatched junction bases numbered 5, after V lost 4 bases and J lost 0 bases. CDR1 is LNHDA and CDR2 is SQIVND in the germline V gene (reference sequence). The CDR3 runs to 18 residues. CDR3: CASSRGLAGGTSTDTQYF. In nucleotides, the CDR3 is TGTGCCAGTAGTAGGGGACTAGCGGGGGGTACTAGCACAGATACGCAGTATTTT.

The V and J genes are TRBV6-5 and TRBJ1-5; 8 positions match TRBD1. Germline V CDR1 and CDR2: MNHEY, SVGAGI. The junction had 10 bases not matched to a gene; V was cut back by 8 bases and J by 10 bases. This CDR3 is 13 amino acids long. The CDR3 coding sequence is TGTGCCAGCGGAGGACAGGGTGAGGGACCCCAGCATTTT. Protein sequence: CASGGQGEGPQHF.

This clone was seen a few times. The gene calls are TRBV19 and TRBJ1-4; D is ambiguous. Germline CDR1 is LNHDA and CDR2 is SQIVND (reference sequence). This CDR3 comprises 17 residues. The ends were cut back, 3 bases at V and 0 bases at J, with 14 bases in the middle. Here the CDR3 reads CASSILAAATTNEKLFF. CDR3 coding DNA: TGTGCCAGTAGTATCTTAGCAGCAGCTACAACTAATGAAAAACTGTTTTTT.

The chain has TRBV6-5 and TRBJ2-3; TRBD2 is a possible D gene (7 bases). Germline loops: CDR1 MNHEY, CDR2 SVGAGI. The CDR3 is made up of 14 amino acids. Deletions cut 2 bases from V and 7 bases from J, with 13 bases between. DNA of the CDR3: TGTGCCAGCAGTTACGTCGCGGGGGCAAATACGCAGTATTTT. Its protein is CASSYVAGANTQYF.

This chain connects TRBV5-1 to TRBJ1-1; D unclear. Trimming took 4 bases from V and 1 from J, leaving 8 bases between them. Germline V lookup: CDR1 SGHRS, CDR2 YFSETQ. This CDR3 has 13 residues. The DNA of the CDR3 is TGCGCCAGCAGCCAGGAGTGGAACACTGAAGCTTTCTTT. This codes for CASSQEWNTEAFF.

This chain uses TRBV6-5 with TRBJ1-3; no clear D gene. CDR1 is MNHEY and CDR2 is SVGAGI in the germline V gene. The CDR3 covers 14 residues. Trimming pared 6 bases from V and 0 bases from J, leaving 9 bases between. The CDR3 is CASSGPSSGNTIYF. In DNA form, the CDR3 reads TGTGCCAGCAGCGGCCCAAGCTCTGGAAACACCATATATTTT.

The chain has TRBV29-1 and TRBJ1-2; TRBD1 matches 9 bases. Unmatched junction bases numbered 8, after V lost 3 bases and J lost 3 bases. The CDR3 runs 15 residues. Germline lookup yields CDR1 SQVTM and CDR2 ANQGSEA. DNA of the CDR3: TGCAGCGTTGAGGCTACGACAGGGGGGGACTATGGCTACACCTTC. Encoded protein: CSVEATTGGDYGYTF.